A selection of T cell receptor beta chains follows, all from one sample in a study of monozygotic twins with inflammatory bowel disease. TCRdb reworked the 5' RACE reads into one entry per CDR3 protein, no DNA. The sample includes 300,000 to 350,000 distinct CDR3 sequences. The material sequenced was blood. The origin of the receptors is a human donor with ulcerative colitis or Crohn's disease, or a healthy co-twin of an affected twin (not recorded which). Both conserved end residues are part of each CDR3.

V: TRBV28
J: TRBJ1-6
CDR3: CASTQGYNSPLHF

V: TRBV5-1
J: TRBJ1-2
CDR3: CASSLAPEGYGYTF

V: TRBV7-9
J: TRBJ1-2
CDR3: CASSSTGTEKNYGYTF

V: TRBV2
J: TRBJ2-1
CDR3: CASSVDYNEQFF

V: TRBV6-2/TRBV6-3
J: TRBJ1-1
CDR3: CASSLGPMGAFF

V: TRBV28
J: TRBJ2-5
CDR3: CASSSRESREETQYF

V: TRBV2
J: TRBJ2-4
CDR3: CASSARLAGAKNIQYF

V: TRBV29-1
J: TRBJ2-1
CDR3: CSVRDRGLYNEQFF

V: TRBV7-2
J: TRBJ2-7
CDR3: CASTLPPAVEQYF

V: TRBV3-1
J: TRBJ2-3
CDR3: CASSRTSEGTDTQYF

V: TRBV10-3
J: TRBJ1-5
CDR3: CAIAGEWQPQHF

V: TRBV30
J: TRBJ2-7
CDR3: CAWTHSTYEQYF

V: TRBV20-1
J: TRBJ2-2
CDR3: CSAREQGRDTGELFF

V: TRBV12-3/TRBV12-4
J: TRBJ2-1
CDR3: CATGTSGNNEQFF

V: TRBV6-1
J: TRBJ2-3
CDR3: CASSGRNRLAGPDMQYF

V: TRBV20-1
J: TRBJ2-7
CDR3: CSAPSGGTYEQYF

V: TRBV7-2
J: TRBJ1-3
CDR3: CASSLASGSGNTIYF

V: TRBV28
J: TRBJ1-6
CDR3: CASSLSSGKGSPLHF

V: TRBV5-6
J: TRBJ2-3
CDR3: CASSPLAGGADTQYF

V: TRBV20-1
J: TRBJ1-2
CDR3: CSARDAVSGPDRGYTF

V: TRBV7-8
J: TRBJ1-2
CDR3: CASSLLSWDGYTF

V: TRBV4-3
J: TRBJ2-5
CDR3: CASSQAGQQETQYF

V: TRBV6-6
J: TRBJ2-3
CDR3: CASTQGLGGDTQYF

V: TRBV9
J: TRBJ2-3
CDR3: CASCKAGMEEDTQYF

V: TRBV16
J: TRBJ1-5
CDR3: CASNFRQGHQPQHF

V: TRBV4-1
J: TRBJ2-5
CDR3: CASSHLSGGQETQYF

V: TRBV5-6
J: TRBJ1-1
CDR3: CASSPGQYEAFF

V: TRBV7-9
J: TRBJ2-1
CDR3: CASSDRTADEQFF

V: TRBV12-3/TRBV12-4
J: TRBJ2-3
CDR3: CASSLRLAGKDTQYF

V: TRBV6-5
J: TRBJ2-1
CDR3: CASSYSSISGRSNEQFF

V: TRBV20-1
J: TRBJ2-3
CDR3: CSARKAGSSDTQYF